These 2 T cell receptor beta chains were sequenced from one sample in a study of PD-1 blockade in classical Hodgkin lymphoma (dated by TCRdb to the early 2020s). The library was obtained by the immunoSEQ multiplex PCR assay. Imported from immuneACCESS, the table was reduced by TCRdb to in-frame sequences with V and J called. These copies leave out some clones; in studies compared against another copy, an unresolved V gene accounts for under half, and the cause of the remainder is not known. This sample holds over 90,000 clones; 85% to 90% were observed only once. The ten largest make up around 11% of the sample. This specimen's time point label, interpreted: cycle 2 day 1 (C2D1) of nivolumab. Relapse after autologous stem cell transplantation had occurred in all trial patients, and cohorts A, B and C were distinguished by prior brentuximab vedotin exposure. The specimen was peripheral blood mononuclear cells (PBMCs), collected before the second cycle of nivolumab. The receptors stem from a human donor with classical Hodgkin lymphoma.

The chain employs TRBV2 and TRBJ1-4; D gene ambiguous. The CDR3 extends over 15 amino acids. Trimming took off 0 bases at V and 6 bases at J, with 11 bases between the two ends. CDR1 and CDR2 (germline): SNHLY, FYNNEI. CDR3: CASSEAIRKDEKLFF. CDR3 DNA: TGTGCCAGCAGTGAAGCGATCCGAAAAGATGAAAAACTGTTTTTT.

Only one count was recorded for this clone. The chain employs TRBV28 and TRBJ2-3; 10 nucleotides line up with TRBD2. This CDR3 is 16 amino acids long. Germline values: CDR1 MDHEN, CDR2 SYDVKM. V trimming: 2 bases; J trimming: 5 bases; junction bases outside the gene matches: 7. The CDR3 coding sequence is TGTGCCAGCAGTTTAGTAGCGGGGGGAGATGGAGATACGCAGTATTTT. Residues: CASSLVAGGDGDTQYF.